This T cell receptor (beta chain) was recovered during a study of regulatory T cells in long-lasting Graves disease. CDR3 regions were amplified by Arm-PCR using iRepertoire HTBI primers to build TCR beta libraries. From the multiplex PCR reads, TCRdb called clonotypes with MiXCR, one entry per CDR3 protein. Altogether more than 450,000 distinct CDR3 sequences are present, about 12% being singletons, with the ten largest covering more than 8%. Sample time point: newly diagnosed GD, antithyroid drugs for less than 3 months. Generation of the TCR library employed RNA extracted from PBMCs. Graves' disease diagnoses used American Thyroid Association guidelines. These same records also appear under a second study, on T cells in Graves' hyperthyroidism and ophthalmopathy. That report notes: Disease duration under 2 months; hyperthyroidism patients were aged 18 to 65.

This TCR was sampled from a woman aged 25 to 39 with Graves disease. Here the sequenced sample was peripheral blood mononuclear cells (PBMCs), taken at new diagnosis, from a patient treated with antithyroid drugs.

The CDR3 DNA reads as TGCAGTGCTAGAGATACCGGGACAGTGGCTTCACCCCTCCACTTT. Its protein is CSARDTGTVASPLHF. V and J are TRBV20-1 and TRBJ1-6; 7 bases map to TRBD1. Germline trimming cut 0 bases from V and 9 bases from J; bases unmatched to any gene: 8. Looked up from germline, CDR1 is DFQATT and CDR2 is SNEGSKA (reference sequence). CDR3 length equals 15 residues.